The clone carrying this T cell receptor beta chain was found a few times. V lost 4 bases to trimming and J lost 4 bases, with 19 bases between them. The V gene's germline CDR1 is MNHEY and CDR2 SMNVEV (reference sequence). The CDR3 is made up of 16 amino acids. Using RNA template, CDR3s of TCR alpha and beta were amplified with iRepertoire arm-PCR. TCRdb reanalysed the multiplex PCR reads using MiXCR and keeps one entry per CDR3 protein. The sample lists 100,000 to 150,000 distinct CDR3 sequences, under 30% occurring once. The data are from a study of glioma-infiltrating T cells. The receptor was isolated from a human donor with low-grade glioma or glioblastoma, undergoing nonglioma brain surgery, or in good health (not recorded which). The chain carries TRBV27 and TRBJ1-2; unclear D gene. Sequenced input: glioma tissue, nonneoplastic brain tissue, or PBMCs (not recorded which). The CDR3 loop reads CASSSRGRFTPYGYTF. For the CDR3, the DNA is TGTGCCAGCAGTTCCCGAGGCAGGTTTACCCCCTATGGCTACACCTTC.